This is a list of T cell receptor beta chains from one sample in a study of blood T cell repertoires in COVID-19. Measured with immunoSEQ multiplex PCR; TCRdb has only the in-frame clones, and not every one. The repertoire has approximately 160,000 clones, around 80% of them found once; the top ten carry approximately 8%. Sequencing was performed on PBMCs or T cells enriched from blood (not recorded which). Receptor source: a woman in her 50s who had recovered from COVID-19. Both conserved end residues are part of each CDR3.

J gene: TRBJ1-6; V gene: TRBV6-5; CDR3 protein: CASRTRGSANSPLHF
J gene: TRBJ2-7; V gene: TRBV15; CDR3 protein: CATSRGLSSGGYEQYF
J gene: TRBJ1-2; V gene: TRBV5-1; CDR3 protein: CASSLEGQGYGYTF
J gene: TRBJ1-3; V gene: TRBV5-1; CDR3 protein: CASSPPSSGNTIYF
J gene: TRBJ1-4; V gene: TRBV3-1/TRBV3-2; CDR3 protein: CASSLRTGGENEKLFF
J gene: TRBJ1-1; V gene: TRBV6-5; CDR3 protein: CASRRQAQNTEAFF
J gene: TRBJ2-2; V gene: TRBV18; CDR3 protein: CASFRDTPGELFF
J gene: TRBJ1-2; V gene: TRBV7-3; CDR3 protein: CASSEQGGYGYTF
J gene: TRBJ2-4; V gene: TRBV2; CDR3 protein: CASSRDYKNIQYF
J gene: TRBJ1-5; V gene: TRBV6-2/TRBV6-3; CDR3 protein: CASSYNSYSNQPQHF
J gene: TRBJ2-2; V gene: TRBV6-5; CDR3 protein: CASTPGQGSSGELFF
J gene: TRBJ2-2; V gene: TRBV10-3; CDR3 protein: CAISDRDSSLGRLFF
J gene: TRBJ2-3; V gene: TRBV9; CDR3 protein: CASSWEGGGTDTQYF
J gene: TRBJ2-1; V gene: TRBV7-9; CDR3 protein: CASSLAQSYNEQFF
J gene: TRBJ1-1; V gene: TRBV19; CDR3 protein: CASSIGTGQTFF
J gene: TRBJ1-5; V gene: TRBV6-1; CDR3 protein: CASSESAGWQPQHF
J gene: TRBJ2-3; V gene: TRBV2; CDR3 protein: CASSVASGSRTDTQYF
J gene: TRBJ2-5; V gene: TRBV3-1/TRBV3-2; CDR3 protein: CAPSQGRGGHTQYF
J gene: TRBJ2-1; V gene: TRBV28; CDR3 protein: CASSLRNEQFF
J gene: TRBJ2-1; V gene: TRBV5-1; CDR3 protein: CASSLVTAQSEQFF
J gene: TRBJ1-5; V gene: TRBV3-1/TRBV3-2; CDR3 protein: CASSQGGRQPQHF
J gene: TRBJ2-4; V gene: TRBV5-1; CDR3 protein: CATIKTGGNIQYF
J gene: TRBJ2-1; V gene: TRBV7-2; CDR3 protein: CASSLAVQGANEQFF
J gene: TRBJ2-5; V gene: TRBV21-1; CDR3 protein: CASSTRILPGEQETQYF
J gene: TRBJ2-7; V gene: TRBV5-1; CDR3 protein: CASSLEQGFYEQYF